Shown below are 9 T cell receptor beta chains from a single sample sequenced in a study of monozygotic twins with cystic fibrosis. Repertoires were generated with immunoSEQ multiplex PCR, while TCRdb's copy carries only in-frame clones and drops some. The sample consists of about 26,000 clones, around 96% of them appearing once. The sample taken for sequencing was blood. These receptors all come from a girl aged 2 to 9 with cystic fibrosis.

The CDR3 protein is CASSFDRVNYEQYF. The CDR3 coding sequence is TGTGCCAGCAGCTTCGACAGGGTTAACTACGAGCAGTACTTC. This chain joins TRBV7-9 and TRBJ2-7; TRBD1 aligns across 7 bases. Germline CDR1 SEHNR, CDR2 FQNEAQ (reference sequence). With V trimmed by 3 bases and J by 3 bases, 5 bases remained unmatched. This CDR3 spans 14 amino acids.

The chain recombines TRBV11-2 with TRBJ2-7; no clear D. V was cut by 6 bases and J by 1 base, with 10 bases left in between. From germline, CDR1 is SGHAT and CDR2 FQNNGV. This CDR3 region has 13 residues. CDR3 in amino acids: CASSFTASYEQYF. For the CDR3, the DNA is TGTGCCAGCAGTTTTACTGCTTCCTACGAGCAGTACTTC.

The gene calls are TRBV5-1 and TRBJ2-3; D uncertain. V lost 4 bases, J lost 1 base, and 7 bases lay in between. Per the germline V gene, CDR1 is SGHRS and CDR2 is YFSETQ. CDR3 length: 13 amino acids. The CDR3 protein is CASSGAGTDTQYF. The CDR3 nucleotides read TGCGCCAGCAGCGGTGCCGGCACAGATACGCAGTATTTT.

V usage is TRBV27 and J usage is TRBJ1-2; TRBD1 is a possible D gene (5 bases). The CDR3 loop spans 15 amino acids. The germline gives CDR1 MNHEY, CDR2 SMNVEV (reference sequence). V lost 2 bases, J lost 1 base, and 11 bases lay in between. DNA of the CDR3: TGTGCCAGCAGTTTAACTACAGGCCTTAACTATGGCTACACCTTC. Translated: CASSLTTGLNYGYTF.

The chain links TRBV28 to TRBJ1-5; TRBD1 is a possible D gene (6 bases). This CDR3 has 15 amino acids. Trimming shortened V by 5 bases and J by 5 bases, and 16 bases separated the two germline ends. Per the germline V gene, CDR1 is MDHEN and CDR2 is SYDVKM. CDR3 bases: TGTGCCAGCAGTACAACAGGGAAACCCTATCAGCCCCAGCATTTT. Its translation is CASSTTGKPYQPQHF.

This chain links TRBV9 with TRBJ2-1; D not resolved. Trimming took off 4 bases at V and 7 bases at J, with 21 bases between the two ends. Germline-derived CDR1 and CDR2 are SGDLS and YYNGEE. The CDR3 has 16 amino acids. CDR3 nucleotides: TGTGCCAGCAGCAAAACTCCTATCAGGCCCGTGAATGAGCAGTTCTTC. Residues: CASSKTPIRPVNEQFF. Supplemented by reference TRBV9 and TRBJ2-1, the full variable domain reads DSGVTQTPKHLITATGQRVTLRCSPRSGDLSVYWYQQSLDQGLQFLIQYYNGEERAKGNILERFSAQQFPDLHSELNLSSLELGDSALYFCASSKTPIRPVNEQFFGPGTRLTVL.

The chain links TRBV7-8 to TRBJ1-5; no clear D gene. CDR1 SGHVS and CDR2 FQNEAQ come from the germline V gene. The CDR3 has 17 residues. Trimming took off 1 base at V and 3 bases at J, with 16 bases between the two ends. Written as DNA, the CDR3 is TGTGCCAGCAGCTTAGGCGTCGGCAGTGGGGTCAATCAGCCCCAGCATTTT. Amino acid sequence: CASSLGVGSGVNQPQHF.

V gene TRBV5-1 combines with J gene TRBJ1-5; D perhaps matches TRBD1 (5 bases). The CDR3 covers 15 residues. Germline V gene sequence: CDR1 SGHRS, CDR2 YFSETQ. Trimming removed 4 bases from V and 0 bases from J, with 11 bases in between. This CDR3 reads CASSPGGYSNQPQHF. Here the CDR3 DNA reads TGCGCCAGCAGCCCCGGGGGGTATAGCAATCAGCCCCAGCATTTT.

The sample holds one count of this clone. This chain joins TRBV27 and TRBJ2-1, with 9 bases matching TRBD2. The V gene's germline CDR1 is MNHEY and CDR2 SMNVEV (reference sequence). The CDR3 sequence is 15 residues long. V gave up 2 bases and J gave up 7 bases; unmatched junction bases: 6. The CDR3 region is CASSLGLAGLNEQFF. Here the CDR3 DNA reads TGTGCCAGCAGTTTAGGGCTAGCGGGATTGAATGAGCAGTTCTTC.